A selection of T cell receptor beta chains follows, all from one sample in a study of cytomegalovirus exposure and HLA in healthy donors. The repertoire was sequenced with immunoSEQ multiplex PCR; TCRdb's copy has only in-frame clones and lacks some. The table counts some 150,000 clones; 0.7% to 0.8% lies in the top ten. The sequenced material came from PBMCs. These receptors were obtained from a woman under 30 in good health and CMV-seropositive. CDR3s include the opening cysteine and the closing phenylalanine or tryptophan. The order of the fields is J gene, V gene, D gene, CDR3 protein, CDR3 DNA. D genes are given only for firm matches.

j_gene: TRBJ1-3; v_gene: TRBV30; d_gene: -; CDR3aa: CASTESGNTIYF; CDR3nt: TGTGCCTCGACAGAATCTGGAAACACCATATATTTT
j_gene: TRBJ1-3; v_gene: TRBV30; d_gene: -; CDR3aa: CAWTGYGNTIYF; CDR3nt: TGTGCCTGGACAGGGTACGGAAACACCATATATTTT
j_gene: TRBJ2-1; v_gene: TRBV30; d_gene: -; CDR3aa: CAWSEGVLSNEQFF; CDR3nt: TGTGCCTGGAGTGAAGGGGTTCTCTCCAATGAGCAGTTCTTC
j_gene: TRBJ2-7; v_gene: TRBV7-2; d_gene: -; CDR3aa: CASSLYPRLAEQYF; CDR3nt: TGTGCCAGCAGCTTATACCCTAGGCTTGCCGAGCAGTACTTC
j_gene: TRBJ1-2; v_gene: TRBV13; d_gene: TRBD1; CDR3aa: CASSAAWTGRYGYTF; CDR3nt: TGTGCCAGCAGCGCTGCCTGGACAGGGCGATATGGCTACACCTTC
j_gene: TRBJ1-5; v_gene: TRBV15; d_gene: -; CDR3aa: CATSRDSIFKGSNQPQHF; CDR3nt: TGTGCCACCAGCAGAGATTCTATCTTCAAGGGGAGCAATCAGCCCCAGCATTTT
j_gene: TRBJ1-1; v_gene: TRBV4-1; d_gene: -; CDR3aa: CASSQTRTASMNTEAFF; CDR3nt: TGCGCCAGCAGCCAGACCCGGACAGCTAGTATGAACACTGAAGCTTTCTTT
j_gene: TRBJ2-2; v_gene: TRBV2; d_gene: -; CDR3aa: CASTMTGELFF; CDR3nt: TGTGCCAGCACAATGACCGGGGAGCTGTTTTTT
j_gene: TRBJ2-1; v_gene: TRBV5-6; d_gene: TRBD2; CDR3aa: CASSSGGGAKFF; CDR3nt: TGTGCCAGCAGCTCCGGGGGGGGAGCCAAGTTCTTC
j_gene: TRBJ1-5; v_gene: TRBV19; d_gene: TRBD1; CDR3aa: CASSPTGQGNQPQHF; CDR3nt: TGTGCCAGTAGTCCCACCGGACAGGGGAATCAGCCCCAGCATTTT
j_gene: TRBJ1-4; v_gene: TRBV6-5; d_gene: -; CDR3aa: CASSEQATNEKLFF; CDR3nt: TGTGCCAGCAGTGAACAGGCAACTAATGAAAAACTGTTTTTT
j_gene: TRBJ2-3; v_gene: TRBV5-1; d_gene: TRBD2; CDR3aa: CASSPGTSGRAADTQYF; CDR3nt: TGCGCCAGCAGCCCCGGGACTAGCGGGAGGGCGGCAGATACGCAGTATTTT
j_gene: TRBJ1-4; v_gene: TRBV6-5; d_gene: TRBD1; CDR3aa: CASSQGGTREKLFF; CDR3nt: TGTGCCAGCAGCCAGGGGGGGACTAGAGAAAAACTGTTTTTT
j_gene: TRBJ1-4; v_gene: TRBV18; d_gene: -; CDR3aa: CASSPRARTVLTNEKLFF; CDR3nt: TGTGCCAGCTCACCAAGGGCCCGGACAGTACTAACTAATGAAAAACTGTTTTTT
j_gene: TRBJ1-1; v_gene: TRBV19; d_gene: -; CDR3aa: CASSTGYNSEAFF; CDR3nt: TGTGCCAGTAGTACAGGGTATAACAGTGAAGCTTTCTTT
j_gene: TRBJ2-7; v_gene: TRBV5-1; d_gene: TRBD1; CDR3aa: CASSTRDRPSISSYEQYF; CDR3nt: TGCGCCAGCAGCACCCGGGACAGACCGTCGATAAGCTCCTACGAGCAGTACTTC
j_gene: TRBJ1-1; v_gene: TRBV18; d_gene: -; CDR3aa: CASSPQDEGTEAFF; CDR3nt: TGTGCCAGCTCACCACAGGATGAGGGCACTGAAGCTTTCTTT
j_gene: TRBJ1-1; v_gene: TRBV5-1; d_gene: TRBD1; CDR3aa: CASSSGQLNTEAFF; CDR3nt: TGCGCCAGCAGCTCGGGACAGTTGAACACTGAAGCTTTCTTT
j_gene: TRBJ1-1; v_gene: TRBV5-6; d_gene: -; CDR3aa: CASSFRTANTEAFF; CDR3nt: TGTGCCAGCAGCTTTCGGACAGCTAACACTGAAGCTTTCTTT
j_gene: TRBJ2-7; v_gene: TRBV7-9; d_gene: TRBD1; CDR3aa: CASSTDRGFLEDYEQYF; CDR3nt: TGTGCCAGCAGCACGGACAGGGGGTTTTTAGAGGACTACGAGCAGTACTTC
j_gene: TRBJ2-7; v_gene: TRBV4-2; d_gene: TRBD2; CDR3aa: CASSPGTSGFYEQYF; CDR3nt: TGTGCCAGCAGCCCCGGGACTAGCGGGTTCTACGAGCAGTACTTC
j_gene: TRBJ1-6; v_gene: TRBV7-2; d_gene: TRBD1; CDR3aa: CASSLRPTGSNSPLHF; CDR3nt: TGTGCCAGCAGCTTACGGCCGACAGGGAGTAATTCACCCCTCCACTTT
j_gene: TRBJ2-3; v_gene: TRBV7-2; d_gene: TRBD2; CDR3aa: CASSPSLAGGRGTDTQYF; CDR3nt: TGTGCCAGCAGCCCTAGTCTAGCGGGGGGGCGGGGCACAGATACGCAGTATTTT